The 19 T cell receptor beta chains presented below share a single source sample, sequenced in a study of CXCR3-negative and CXCR3-positive naive CD8 T cells. The study made its TRB cDNA libraries by 5' RACE, adding UMI labels. From its re-call of the 5' RACE reads, TCRdb lists each CDR3 protein once, without DNA. There are more than 45,000 distinct CDR3 sequences in the sample, with 0.35% to 0.5% held by the top ten. Sequencing was done on a sample of naive CXCR3- CD8+ T cells from blood. The subset was: CD45RO-CCR7+CD27+CD95- naive CD8+ T cells lacking CXCR3 (TNR3-). These receptors all come from a human donor in good health. Some clones in this sample may be carry-over from other donors' samples.

Its frequency marks this clonotype as medium-sized. The V and J genes are TRBV4-2 and TRBJ2-7; absent DNA, TCRdb's TRBD1 call cannot be checked. The germline CDR1 and CDR2 sequences are LGHNA and YNFKEQ. The CDR3 is made up of 13 amino acids. The CDR3 here is CASSHSGAYEQYF.

The genes are TRBV30 and TRBJ1-5. In germline, CDR1 is GTSNPN, CDR2 SVGIG (reference sequence). The CDR3 consists of 13 residues. The CDR3 loop reads CAWSGSSYQPQHF. Full variable domain (rest looked up from reference TRBV30 and TRBJ1-5): SQTIHQWPATLVQPVGSPLSLECTVEGTSNPNLYWYRQAAGRGLQLLFYSVGIGQISSEVPQNLSASRPQDRQFILSSKKLLLSDSGFYLCAWSGSSYQPQHFGDGTRLSIL.

This chain joins TRBV29-1 and TRBJ2-1; the D call of TRBD1 rests on TCRdb alone, since no DNA is present to check it. Per the germline V gene, CDR1 is SQVTM and CDR2 is ANQGSEA. The CDR3 is 12 amino acids. This chain's CDR3 is CSADRGKNEQFF.

The V call is TRBV15, the J call TRBJ2-3; the TCRdb D gene call, TRBD2, has no DNA to confirm it. The CDR3 has 15 residues. Germline CDR1 is LNHNV and CDR2 is YYDKDF (reference sequence). CDR3: CATSSSGGATDTQYF.

The chain joins TRBV7-3 to TRBJ1-3. The CDR3 sequence is 13 residues long. Germline CDR1 and CDR2: SGHTA and FQGTGA. The CDR3 spells CASRESSGNTIYF.

The rearrangement uses TRBV6-5 and TRBJ2-7; TCRdb selects TRBD1, and the lack of DNA leaves this call unchecked. The CDR3 is 15 amino acids. The germline V gene has CDR1 MNHEY and CDR2 SVGAGI. The CDR3 sequence: CASSYEDRRTYEQYF.

The V gene is TRBV29-1, the J gene TRBJ2-7. Looked up from germline, CDR1 is SQVTM and CDR2 is ANQGSEA. The CDR3 has 12 residues. CDR3 residues: CSVGSGAYEQYF.

The chain recombines TRBV7-3 with TRBJ2-1; the TRBD2 assignment by TCRdb is unverifiable without DNA. This CDR3 comprises 19 residues. Germline V lookup: CDR1 SGHTA, CDR2 FQGTGA. The CDR3 loop is CASSLEGLAEGGANNEQFF. The complete variable domain, with remaining parts taken from reference TRBV7-3 and TRBJ2-1, reads GAGVSQTPSNKVTEKGKYVELRCDPISGHTALYWYRQSLGQGPEFLIYFQGTGAADDSGLPNDRFFAVRPEGSVSTLKIQRTERGDSAVYLCASSLEGLAEGGANNEQFFGPGTRLTVL.

The rearrangement joins TRBV29-1 to TRBJ1-1; TCRdb calls TRBD1, which cannot be checked without DNA. The CDR3 loop spans 12 amino acids. The V gene's germline CDR1 is SQVTM and CDR2 ANQGSEA. CDR3 loop: CSVEQGNTEAFF.

The V gene is TRBV5-5, the J gene TRBJ1-1. Germline lookup yields CDR1 SGHKS and CDR2 YYEKEE (reference sequence). The CDR3 runs to 14 residues. CDR3 in amino acids: CASSHDISEVVAFF.

The V call is TRBV20-1, the J call TRBJ1-1; TCRdb outputs TRBD1, but without DNA this stays unchecked. This CDR3 spans 15 amino acids. Germline V gene data show CDR1 as DFQATT and CDR2 as SNEGSKA (reference sequence). CDR3 loop: CSARDLTGDWTEAFF.

The rearrangement uses TRBV29-1 and TRBJ1-1. The CDR3 consists of 12 residues. Germline V gene lookup returns CDR1 SQVTM and CDR2 ANQGSEA. The CDR3 sequence: CSVLGWNTEAFF.

The J gene is TRBJ1-6, the V gene TRBV2. CDR1 is SNHLY and CDR2 is FYNNEI in the germline V gene. The length of the CDR3 is 12 residues. CDR3 protein: CASSEYGSPLHF.

The rearrangement links TRBV11-2 to TRBJ2-5; no DNA is available, so the TRBD2 call from TCRdb remains unchecked. There are 17 residues in the CDR3. Per the germline V gene, CDR1 is SGHAT and CDR2 is FQNNGV. Here the CDR3 reads CASSLASSGGPGETQYF. Filled out from reference TRBV11-2 and TRBJ2-5, the complete variable domain reads EAGVAQSPRYKIIEKRQSVAFWCNPISGHATLYWYQQILGQGPKLLIQFQNNGVVDDSQLPKDRFSAERLKGVDSTLKIQPAKLEDSAVYLCASSLASSGGPGETQYFGPGTRLLVL.

V is TRBV2 and J is TRBJ2-1. The CDR3 runs 14 residues. Germline V gives CDR1 SNHLY, CDR2 FYNNEI. Here the CDR3 reads CARDIIQDSYEQFF.

The CDR3 region is CSVPKAQGEAFF. The chain has TRBV29-1 and TRBJ1-1; without DNA, the TCRdb call of TRBD1 cannot be checked. The CDR3 contains 12 residues. Germline V gene lookup returns CDR1 SQVTM and CDR2 ANQGSEA.

The chain links TRBV20-1 to TRBJ2-7; TCRdb proposes TRBD2, but this gene call is untestable without DNA. The CDR3 contains 13 residues. CDR1 and CDR2 from the germline V gene are DFQATT and SNEGSKA (reference sequence). Here the CDR3 reads CSASGGAAYEQYF.

The CDR3 region is CASSTGTSGVLYNEQFF. The gene calls are TRBV7-9 and TRBJ2-1; absent DNA, TCRdb's TRBD2 call cannot be checked. Looked up from germline, CDR1 is SEHNR and CDR2 is FQNEAQ (reference sequence). The CDR3 has 17 amino acids. The full variable domain, completed using reference TRBV7-9 and TRBJ2-1, is DTGVSQNPRHKITKRGQNVTFRCDPISEHNRLYWYRQTLGQGPEFLTYFQNEAQLEKSRLLSDRFSAERPKGSFSTLEIQRTEQGDSAMYLCASSTGTSGVLYNEQFFGPGTRLTVL.

The chain employs TRBV27 and TRBJ2-7; no DNA is available, so the TRBD1 call from TCRdb remains unchecked. Germline V gene lookup returns CDR1 MNHEY and CDR2 SMNVEV (reference sequence). The CDR3 covers 15 residues. CDR3 residues: CASSWGGRGSYEQYF.